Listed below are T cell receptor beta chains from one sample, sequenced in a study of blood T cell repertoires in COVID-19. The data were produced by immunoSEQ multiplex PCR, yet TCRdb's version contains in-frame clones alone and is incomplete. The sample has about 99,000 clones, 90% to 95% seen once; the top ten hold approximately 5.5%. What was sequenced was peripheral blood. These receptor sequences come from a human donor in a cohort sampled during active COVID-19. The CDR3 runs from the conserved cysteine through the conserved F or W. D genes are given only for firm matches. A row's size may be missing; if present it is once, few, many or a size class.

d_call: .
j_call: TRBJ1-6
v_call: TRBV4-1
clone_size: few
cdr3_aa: CASSQDGGGGIEPLHF
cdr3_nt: TGCGCCAGCAGCCAAGATGGAGGCGGTGGGATTGAGCCCCTCCACTTT

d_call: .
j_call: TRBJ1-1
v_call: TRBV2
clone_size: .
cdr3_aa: CASSVTRKTEAFF
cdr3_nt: TGTGCCAGCAGTGTTACCAGGAAGACTGAAGCTTTCTTT

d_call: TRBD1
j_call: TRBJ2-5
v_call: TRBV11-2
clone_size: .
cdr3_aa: CASSLLRGRQETQYF
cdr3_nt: TGTGCCAGCAGCTTATTAAGGGGGCGGCAAGAGACCCAGTACTTC

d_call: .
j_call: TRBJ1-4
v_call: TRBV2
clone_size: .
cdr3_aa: CASTPTRAEKLFF
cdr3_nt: TGTGCCAGCACCCCCACGAGGGCTGAAAAACTGTTTTTT

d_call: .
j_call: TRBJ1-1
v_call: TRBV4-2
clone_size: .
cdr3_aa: CASSPWTAITNHNLQTMNTEAFF
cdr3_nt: TGTGCCAGCAGCCCCTGGACAGCCATAACTAACCATAACCTACAAACGATGAACACTGAAGCTTTCTTT

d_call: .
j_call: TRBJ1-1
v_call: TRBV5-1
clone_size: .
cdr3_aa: CASSLAGGLNTEAFF
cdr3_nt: TGCGCCAGCAGCTTGGCGGGGGGCTTAAACACTGAAGCTTTCTTT

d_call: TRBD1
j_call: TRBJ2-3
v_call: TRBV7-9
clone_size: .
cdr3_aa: CASSPGQFPSTDTQYF
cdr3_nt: TGTGCCAGCAGCCCGGGACAGTTTCCTAGCACAGATACGCAGTATTTT

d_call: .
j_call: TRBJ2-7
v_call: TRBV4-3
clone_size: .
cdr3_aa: CASSQERADLSIDEQYF
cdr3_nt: TGCGCCAGCAGCCAAGAAAGAGCGGACCTTTCTATTGACGAGCAGTACTTC

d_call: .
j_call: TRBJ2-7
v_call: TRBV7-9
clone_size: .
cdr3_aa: CASSLAGTGPGGSEQYF
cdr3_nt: TGTGCCAGCAGCTTAGCGGGGACTGGACCCGGAGGTTCCGAGCAGTACTTC

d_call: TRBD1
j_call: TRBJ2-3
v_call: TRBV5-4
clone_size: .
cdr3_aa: CASSSPRGGDTQYF
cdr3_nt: TGTGCCAGCAGCTCCCCAAGAGGGGGCGATACGCAGTATTTT

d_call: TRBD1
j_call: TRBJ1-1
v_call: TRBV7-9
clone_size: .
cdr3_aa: CASSLGQLNTEAFF
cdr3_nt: TGTGCCAGCAGCCTGGGACAGCTGAACACTGAAGCTTTCTTT

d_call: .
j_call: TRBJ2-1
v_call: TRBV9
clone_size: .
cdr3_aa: CASSVRDFLNEQFF
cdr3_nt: TGTGCCAGCAGCGTCCGGGACTTTCTCAATGAGCAGTTCTTC

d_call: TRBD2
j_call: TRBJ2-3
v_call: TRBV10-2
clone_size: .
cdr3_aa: CASTWTSGTDTQYF
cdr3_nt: TGCGCCAGCACCTGGACTAGCGGGACCGATACGCAGTATTTT

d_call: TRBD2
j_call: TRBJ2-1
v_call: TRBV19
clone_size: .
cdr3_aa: CASRLSGGPSNEQFF
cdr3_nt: TGTGCCAGTAGATTATCGGGAGGTCCTTCCAATGAGCAGTTCTTC

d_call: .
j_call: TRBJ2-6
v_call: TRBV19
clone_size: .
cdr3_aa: CASSRRAGANVLTF
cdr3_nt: TGTGCCAGTAGTCGGAGGGCTGGGGCCAACGTCCTGACTTTC

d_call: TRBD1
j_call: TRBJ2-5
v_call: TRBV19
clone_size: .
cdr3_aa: CASSRGTALTSNQETQYF
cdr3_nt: TGTGCCAGTAGTAGGGGGACAGCCCTAACCTCTAACCAAGAGACCCAGTACTTC

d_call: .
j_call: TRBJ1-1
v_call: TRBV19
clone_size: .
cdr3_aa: CASSSTRWEENTEAFF
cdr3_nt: TGTGCCAGTAGTTCTACCCGATGGGAGGAGAACACTGAAGCTTTCTTT

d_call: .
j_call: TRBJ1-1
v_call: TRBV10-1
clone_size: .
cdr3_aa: CASSEYGGVGTEAFF
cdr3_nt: TGCGCCAGCAGTGAGTATGGGGGCGTTGGGACTGAAGCTTTCTTT

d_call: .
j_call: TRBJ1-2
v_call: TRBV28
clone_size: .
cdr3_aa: CASSLVAGVYGYTF
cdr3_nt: TGTGCCAGCAGTTTGGTGGCAGGGGTATATGGCTACACCTTC

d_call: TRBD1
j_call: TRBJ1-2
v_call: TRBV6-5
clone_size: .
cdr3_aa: CASSLNRGLFGYTF
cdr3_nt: TGTGCCAGCAGTTTAAACAGGGGGCTCTTTGGCTACACCTTC

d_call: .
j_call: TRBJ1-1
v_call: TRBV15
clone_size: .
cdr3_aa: CATSFVSNTEAFF
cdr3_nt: TGTGCCACCAGTTTCGTCAGTAACACTGAAGCTTTCTTT

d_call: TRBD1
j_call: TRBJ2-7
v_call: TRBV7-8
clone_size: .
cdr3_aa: CASSFYRDRGRFPYEQYF
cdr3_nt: TGTGCCAGCAGCTTCTACCGGGACAGGGGGCGTTTCCCCTACGAGCAGTACTTC

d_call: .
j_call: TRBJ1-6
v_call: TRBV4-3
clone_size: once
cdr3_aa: CASSQARGEYNSPLHF
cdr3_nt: TGCGCCAGCAGCCAAGCTCGGGGGGAATATAATTCACCCCTCCACTTT

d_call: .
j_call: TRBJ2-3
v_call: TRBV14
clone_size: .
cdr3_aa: CASSRISNSFTDTQYF
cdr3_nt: TGTGCCAGCAGCCGTATTTCTAATTCCTTCACAGATACGCAGTATTTT

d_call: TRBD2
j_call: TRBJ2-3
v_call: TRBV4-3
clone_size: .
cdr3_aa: CASSQDMTSVSTDTQYF
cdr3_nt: TGCGCCAGCAGCCAAGATATGACTAGCGTTAGCACAGATACGCAGTATTTT

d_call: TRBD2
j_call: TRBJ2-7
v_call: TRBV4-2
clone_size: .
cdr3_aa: CASSLPLEGLAGGPAYEQYF
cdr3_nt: TGTGCCAGCAGCCTCCCCCTCGAGGGACTAGCGGGAGGGCCCGCCTACGAGCAGTACTTC

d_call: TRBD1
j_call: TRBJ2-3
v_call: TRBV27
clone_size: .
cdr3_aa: CASSLLGGVYRGFSSSTDTQYF
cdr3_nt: TGTGCCAGCAGTTTATTAGGAGGTGTTTACAGGGGGTTTTCGAGTAGCACAGATACGCAGTATTTT

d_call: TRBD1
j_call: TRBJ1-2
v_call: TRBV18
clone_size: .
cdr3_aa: CASSGTGASYGYTF
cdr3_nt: TGTGCCAGCTCAGGGACAGGGGCCTCCTATGGCTACACCTTC

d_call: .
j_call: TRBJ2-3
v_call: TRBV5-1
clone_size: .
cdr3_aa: CASSPPGTDTQYF
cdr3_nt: TGCGCCAGCAGCCCCCCGGGCACAGATACGCAGTATTTT

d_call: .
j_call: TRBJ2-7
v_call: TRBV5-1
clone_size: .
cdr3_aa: CASSLVTGASYEQYF
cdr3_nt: TGCGCCAGCAGCTTGGTGACGGGAGCTTCCTACGAGCAGTACTTC

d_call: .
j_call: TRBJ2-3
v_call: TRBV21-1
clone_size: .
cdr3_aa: CASSPQRPQYF
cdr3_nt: TGTGCCAGCAGCCCTCAGAGGCCGCAGTATTTT

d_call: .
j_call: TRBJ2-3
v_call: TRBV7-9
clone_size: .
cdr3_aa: CASSSRGGADTQYF
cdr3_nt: TGTGCCAGCAGCTCTCGAGGAGGGGCAGATACGCAGTATTTT

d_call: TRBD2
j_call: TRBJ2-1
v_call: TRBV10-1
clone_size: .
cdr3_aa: CASSDSLRRGIYNEQFF
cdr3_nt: TGCGCCAGCAGTGACTCACTTCGGCGGGGGATTTACAATGAGCAGTTCTTC

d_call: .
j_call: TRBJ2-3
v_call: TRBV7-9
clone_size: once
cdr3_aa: CASSGGPSTDTQYF
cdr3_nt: TGTGCCAGCAGCGGAGGGCCTAGCACAGATACGCAGTATTTT

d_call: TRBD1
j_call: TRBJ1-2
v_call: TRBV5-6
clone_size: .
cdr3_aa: CASSPLGTGGNYGYTF
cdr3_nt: TGTGCCAGCAGCCCACTCGGGACAGGGGGGAACTATGGCTACACCTTC

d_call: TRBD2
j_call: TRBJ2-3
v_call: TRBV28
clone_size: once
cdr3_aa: CASTSAGPNTDTQYF
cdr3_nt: TGTGCCAGCACCTCAGCGGGACCCAACACAGATACGCAGTATTTT

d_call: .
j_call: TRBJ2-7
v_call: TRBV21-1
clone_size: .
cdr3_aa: CASSKVIERSSYEQYF
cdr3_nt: TGTGCCAGCAGCAAAGTGATCGAGAGGAGCTCCTACGAGCAGTACTTC

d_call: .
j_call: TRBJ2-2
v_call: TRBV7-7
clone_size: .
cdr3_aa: CASSPTTRGTGELFF
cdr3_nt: TGTGCCAGCAGCCCAACGACTAGGGGAACCGGGGAGCTGTTTTTT

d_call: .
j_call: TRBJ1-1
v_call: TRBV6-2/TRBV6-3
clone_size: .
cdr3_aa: CASSYSKAGKNTEAFF
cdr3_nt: TGTGCCAGCAGTTACTCGAAGGCAGGGAAGAACACTGAAGCTTTCTTT

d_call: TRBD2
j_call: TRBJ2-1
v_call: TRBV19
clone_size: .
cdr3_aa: CASNIAGGHEQFF
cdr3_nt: TGTGCCAGTAACATAGCGGGGGGGCATGAGCAGTTCTTC

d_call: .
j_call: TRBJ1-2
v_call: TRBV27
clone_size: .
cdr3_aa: CASSPTGGSVGYTF
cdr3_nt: TGTGCCAGCAGTCCCACGGGGGGAAGCGTGGGCTACACCTTC

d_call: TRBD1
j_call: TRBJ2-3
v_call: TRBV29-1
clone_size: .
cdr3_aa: CSVGGQNTDTQYF
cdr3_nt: TGCAGCGTTGGGGGACAGAACACAGATACGCAGTATTTT